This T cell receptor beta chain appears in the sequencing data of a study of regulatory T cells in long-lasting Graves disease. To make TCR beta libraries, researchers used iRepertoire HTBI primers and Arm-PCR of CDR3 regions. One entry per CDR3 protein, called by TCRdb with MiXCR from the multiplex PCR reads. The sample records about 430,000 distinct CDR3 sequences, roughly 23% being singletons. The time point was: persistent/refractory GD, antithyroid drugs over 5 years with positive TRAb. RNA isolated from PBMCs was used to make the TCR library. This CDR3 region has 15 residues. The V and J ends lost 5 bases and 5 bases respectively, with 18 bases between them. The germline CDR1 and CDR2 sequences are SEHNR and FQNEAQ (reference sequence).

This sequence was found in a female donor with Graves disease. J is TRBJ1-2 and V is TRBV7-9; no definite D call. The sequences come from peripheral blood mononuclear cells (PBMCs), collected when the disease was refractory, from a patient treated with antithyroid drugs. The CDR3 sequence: CASSPLGPARYGYTF. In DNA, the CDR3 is TGTGCCAGCAGCCCGCTTGGCCCGGCGCGTTATGGCTACACCTTC. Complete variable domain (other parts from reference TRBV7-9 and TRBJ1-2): DTGVSQNPRHKITKRGQNVTFRCDPISEHNRLYWYRQTLGQGPEFLTYFQNEAQLEKSRLLSDRFSAERPKGSFSTLEIQRTEQGDSAMYLCASSPLGPARYGYTFGSGTRLTVV.